These 2 T cell receptor beta chains originate from one sample sequenced in a study of blood T cell repertoires in COVID-19. Clones were sequenced by immunoSEQ multiplex PCR, and TCRdb holds only the in-frame ones, with some missing. Among 150,000 to 200,000 clones listed, 84% were seen once. The sample consisted of PBMCs or T cells enriched from blood (not recorded which). These receptors were taken from a woman aged 50 to 60 who had recovered from COVID-19.

The gene calls are TRBV19 and TRBJ1-4; D perhaps matches TRBD1 (6 bases). The germline CDR1 and CDR2 sequences are LNHDA and SQIVND (reference sequence). Trimming pared 7 bases from V and 5 bases from J, leaving 17 bases between. CDR3 size: 15 residues. CDR3 amino acids: CASNRQALGNEKLFF. For the CDR3, the DNA is TGTGCCAGTAATAGACAGGCCCTTGGAAATGAAAAACTGTTTTTT.

Here the CDR3 reads CASSVGTGYQETQYF. CDR3 nucleotides: TGTGCCAGCAGTGTTGGGACAGGGTACCAAGAGACCCAGTACTTC. This chain uses TRBV25-1 with TRBJ2-5; 9 bases are shared with TRBD1. Trimming cost V 4 bases and J 0 bases; bases outside gene matches: 3. CDR1 MGHDK and CDR2 SYGVNS come from the germline V gene. The CDR3 runs to 15 residues. The full variable domain, with the rest looked up from reference TRBV25-1 and TRBJ2-5, is EADIYQTPRYLVIGTGKKITLECSQTMGHDKMYWYQQDPGMELHLIHYSYGVNSTEKGDLSSESTVSRIRTEHFPLTLESARPSHTSQYLCASSVGTGYQETQYFGPGTRLLVL.